This TCR beta chain was recorded in a study of T cell responses to AZD1222 COVID-19 vaccine. Profiling relied on immunoSEQ multiplex PCR, and the TCRdb table lists in-frame clones only, not all of them. The sample carries fewer than 250,000 clones, 85% to 95% recorded once. Germline V gives CDR1 SGHRS, CDR2 YFSETQ. The CDR3 has 13 amino acids. Trimming cost V 0 bases and J 7 bases, with 5 bases left between them. The material sequenced was peripheral blood, taken on day 0 of MenACWY control vaccination. This receptor was identified in an adult in good health. The rearrangement joins TRBV5-1 to TRBJ1-6; D is unclear. CDR3 amino acids: CASSLEWNSPLHF. CDR3 DNA sequence: TGCGCCAGCAGCTTGGAATGGAATTCACCCCTCCACTTT.